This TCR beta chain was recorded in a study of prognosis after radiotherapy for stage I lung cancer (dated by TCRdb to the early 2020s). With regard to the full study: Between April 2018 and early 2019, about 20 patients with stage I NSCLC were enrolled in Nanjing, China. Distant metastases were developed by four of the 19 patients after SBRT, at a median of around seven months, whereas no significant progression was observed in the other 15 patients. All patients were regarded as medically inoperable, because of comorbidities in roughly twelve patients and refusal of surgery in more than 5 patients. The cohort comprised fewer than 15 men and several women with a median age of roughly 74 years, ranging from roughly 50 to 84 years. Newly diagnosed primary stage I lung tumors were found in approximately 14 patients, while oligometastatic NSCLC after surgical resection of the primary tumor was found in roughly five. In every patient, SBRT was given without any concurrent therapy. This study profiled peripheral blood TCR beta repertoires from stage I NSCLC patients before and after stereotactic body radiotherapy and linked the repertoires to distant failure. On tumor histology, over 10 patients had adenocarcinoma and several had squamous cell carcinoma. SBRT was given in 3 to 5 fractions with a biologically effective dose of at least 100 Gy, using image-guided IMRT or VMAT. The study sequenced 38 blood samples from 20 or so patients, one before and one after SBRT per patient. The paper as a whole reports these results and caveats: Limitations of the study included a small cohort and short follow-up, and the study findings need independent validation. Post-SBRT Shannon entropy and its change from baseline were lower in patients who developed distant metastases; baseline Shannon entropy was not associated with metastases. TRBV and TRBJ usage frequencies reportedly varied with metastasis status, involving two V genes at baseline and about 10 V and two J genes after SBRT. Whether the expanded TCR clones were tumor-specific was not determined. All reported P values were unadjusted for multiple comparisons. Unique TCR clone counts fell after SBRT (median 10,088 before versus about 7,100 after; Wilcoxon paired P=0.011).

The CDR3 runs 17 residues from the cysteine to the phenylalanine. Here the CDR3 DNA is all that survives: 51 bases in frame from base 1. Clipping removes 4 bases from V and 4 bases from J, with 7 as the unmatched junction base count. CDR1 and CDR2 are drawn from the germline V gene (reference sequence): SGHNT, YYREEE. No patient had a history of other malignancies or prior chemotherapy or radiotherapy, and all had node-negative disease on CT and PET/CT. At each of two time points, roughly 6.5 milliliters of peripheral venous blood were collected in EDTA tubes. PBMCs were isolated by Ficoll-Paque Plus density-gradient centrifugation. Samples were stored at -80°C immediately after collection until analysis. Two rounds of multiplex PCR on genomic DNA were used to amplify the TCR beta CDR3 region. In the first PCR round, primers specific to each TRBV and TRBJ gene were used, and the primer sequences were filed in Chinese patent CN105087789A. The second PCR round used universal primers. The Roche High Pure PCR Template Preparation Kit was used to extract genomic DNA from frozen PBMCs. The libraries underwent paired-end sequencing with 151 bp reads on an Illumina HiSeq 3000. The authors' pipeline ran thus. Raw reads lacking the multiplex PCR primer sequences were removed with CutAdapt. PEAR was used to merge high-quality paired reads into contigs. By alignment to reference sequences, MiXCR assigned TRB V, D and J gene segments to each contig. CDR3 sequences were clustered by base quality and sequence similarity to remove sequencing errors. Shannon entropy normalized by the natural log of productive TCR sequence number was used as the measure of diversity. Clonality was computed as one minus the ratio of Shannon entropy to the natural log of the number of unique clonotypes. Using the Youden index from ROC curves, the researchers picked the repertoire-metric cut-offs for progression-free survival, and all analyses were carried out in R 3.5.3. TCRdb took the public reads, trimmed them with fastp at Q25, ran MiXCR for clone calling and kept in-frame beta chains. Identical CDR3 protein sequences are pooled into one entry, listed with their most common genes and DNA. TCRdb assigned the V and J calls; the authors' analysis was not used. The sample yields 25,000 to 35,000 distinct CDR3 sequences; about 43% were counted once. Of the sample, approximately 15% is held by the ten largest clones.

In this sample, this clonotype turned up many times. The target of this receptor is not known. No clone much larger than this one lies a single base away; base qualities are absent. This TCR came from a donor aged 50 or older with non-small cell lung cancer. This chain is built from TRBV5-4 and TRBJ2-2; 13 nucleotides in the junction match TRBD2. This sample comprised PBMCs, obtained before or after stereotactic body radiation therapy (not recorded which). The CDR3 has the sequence CASSARTSGSSTGELFF. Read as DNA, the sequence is TGTGCCAGCAGCGCCCGGACTAGCGGGAGTAGCACCGGGGAGCTGTTTTTT.